Below, 6 T cell receptor beta chains from the same sample are listed, as sequenced in a study of sequential checkpoint blockade in melanoma. Treatment denoted: randomized to nivolumab then ipilimumab (arm A) or the reverse (arm B). TCRdb keeps only in-frame clones here, not all; method: immunoSEQ multiplex PCR. The sample records 15,000 or so clones, 85% to 95% being singletons. The source material was CD8+ T cells sorted from blood (inferred from file names), sampled from a patient given nivolumab and ipilimumab in sequence. The receptor set was obtained from a human donor with melanoma.

The rearrangement links TRBV11-3 to TRBJ2-6; 7 bases are shared with TRBD1. Germline V lookup: CDR1 SGHNT, CDR2 YENEEA. CDR3 length: 17 amino acids. The junction had 11 bases not matched to a gene; V was cut back by 5 bases and J by 4 bases. This CDR3 is CASSRDSSFGGANVLTF. The CDR3 nucleotides read TGTGCCAGCAGCCGGGACAGCTCCTTTGGGGGGGCCAACGTCCTGACTTTC.

The genes are TRBV7-9 and TRBJ1-2; 8 positions match TRBD1. CDR1 SEHNR and CDR2 FQNEAQ come from the germline V gene (reference sequence). Trimming cost V 7 bases and J 3 bases; bases outside gene matches: 19. The CDR3 length is 18 residues. The CDR3: CASNSPNQGATAYYGYTF. The CDR3 DNA reads as TGTGCCAGCAACTCTCCAAACCAGGGGGCGACTGCCTACTATGGCTACACCTTC.

This clone occurred once. V is TRBV19 and J is TRBJ1-2, with D possibly matching TRBD1 (5 bases). Germline lookup yields CDR1 LNHDA and CDR2 SQIVND (reference sequence). This CDR3 has 14 amino acids. With 3 bases removed from V and 4 bases from J, the gap between germline ends came to 12 bases. The CDR3 reads CASSMGGSLYGYTF. CDR3 bases: TGTGCCAGTAGTATGGGGGGATCCCTCTATGGCTACACCTTC.

The chain joins TRBV7-2 to TRBJ1-1, with a tentative D call TRBD1 (6 bases). The CDR3 runs to 14 residues. The germline gives CDR1 SGHTA, CDR2 FQGNSA. V was cut by 5 bases and J by 2 bases, with 12 bases left in between. The CDR3 here is CASSLAQGNTEAFF. Written as DNA, the CDR3 is TGTGCCAGCAGCCTCGCACAGGGTAACACTGAAGCTTTCTTT.

This chain joins TRBV2 and TRBJ1-1, with D possibly TRBD1 on 5 matching bases. This CDR3 spans 13 amino acids. CDR1 and CDR2 (germline): SNHLY, FYNNEI. Deletions cut 4 bases from V and 0 bases from J, with 6 bases between. The CDR3 reads CASSAGMNTEAFF. CDR3 sequence (DNA): TGTGCCAGCAGTGCAGGGATGAACACTGAAGCTTTCTTT.

The V and J genes are TRBV7-2 and TRBJ2-7, with D hard to call. Trimming removed 1 base at V and 0 bases at J, with 16 bases between. Germline lookup yields CDR1 SGHTA and CDR2 FQGNSA. The CDR3 contains 17 residues. CDR3 sequence: CASSLESGTPSSYEQYF. As DNA, the CDR3 is TGTGCCAGCAGCTTAGAATCTGGAACCCCTAGCTCCTACGAGCAGTACTTC.